The 8 T cell receptor beta chains below all came from one sample that was sequenced in a study of T cells in Graves' hyperthyroidism and ophthalmopathy. RNA transcripts yielded amplified TCR beta CDR3 regions. Initially, a first-round RT-PCR of the TCR CDR3 employed the HTBI primer set. TCRdb re-called the multiplex PCR reads through MiXCR, storing one row per CDR3 protein. This table holds under 400,000 distinct CDR3 sequences, roughly 18% found once. Material for sequencing was blood. The source is a woman between 50 and 59 years old with Graves' hyperthyroidism.

At least ten counts were recorded for this clonotype. The chain recombines TRBV7-2 with TRBJ1-2, with a weak D call TRBD1 (5 bases). The CDR3 totals 14 residues. CDR1 and CDR2 (germline): SGHTA, FQGNSA. V lost 5 bases and J lost 8, with 18 bases in between. CDR3 coding DNA: TGTGCCAGCAGCCTATCCCAGGGAGGTTACGGCTACACCTTC. Translated: CASSLSQGGYGYTF.

V and J are TRBV7-2 and TRBJ1-1, with 7 bases that match TRBD1. Germline CDR1 SGHTA, CDR2 FQGNSA. The CDR3 is made up of 17 amino acids. The ends lost 5 bases at V and 4 bases at J; junction bases unmatched: 16. The CDR3, as DNA: TGTGCCAGCAGCCGACTAACTGGGACAGCCATATCCACTGAAGCTTTCTTT. The encoded protein is CASSRLTGTAISTEAFF.

This clonotype appeared many times. The chain joins TRBV11-2 to TRBJ2-7; D is perhaps TRBD1 or TRBD2 (5 bases each). Trimming took 1 base from V and 7 from J, leaving 17 bases between them. The CDR3 has 15 amino acids. CDR1 and CDR2 from the germline V gene are SGHAT and FQNNGV. For the CDR3, the DNA is TGTGCCAGCAGCTTAGTCCCGGGGCCCGGTTTTGAGCAGTACTTC. Translation gives CASSLVPGPGFEQYF.

This clonotype was counted many times. J is TRBJ1-1 and V is TRBV18; TRBD1 is a possible D gene (5 bases). The V end was cut by 6 bases, the J end by 3 bases, with 17 bases between. CDR1 is KGHSH and CDR2 is LQKENI in the germline V gene. CDR3 size: 15 residues. The DNA for the CDR3 is TGTGCCAGCTCTCACACTGGGGTAGGGGACACTGAAGCTTTCTTT. It yields the protein CASSHTGVGDTEAFF.

The chain is built from TRBV20-1 and TRBJ2-3, with 12 bases that match TRBD2. This CDR3 comprises 17 residues. Looked up from germline, CDR1 is DFQATT and CDR2 is SNEGSKA (reference sequence). J gave up 3 bases and V 5 bases, and 12 bases lay outside the gene matches. Written as DNA, the CDR3 is TGCAGTGCTCGATCGCCGGGACTAGCGGGTTCAACAGATACGCAGTATTTT. This codes for CSARSPGLAGSTDTQYF.

The chain combines TRBV6-1 with TRBJ2-3; 10 bases are shared with TRBD2. V shed 7 bases and J 9 bases; nucleotides not matched to a gene: 13. This CDR3 is built from 15 residues. In germline, CDR1 is MNHNS, CDR2 SASEGT. The CDR3 sequence is CASTSLAGEGWTQYF. The CDR3 DNA reads TGTGCCAGCACCTCCCTAGCGGGGGAAGGATGGACGCAGTATTTT.

This clonotype has at least ten counts. The V and J genes are TRBV12-3 or TRBV12-4 and TRBJ2-7; 10 bases agree with TRBD1. The CDR3 loop spans 15 amino acids. Trimming took 0 bases from V and 4 from J; bases not matched to a gene: 3. CDR3: CASSLARQGAYEQYF. DNA for the CDR3: TGTGCCAGCAGTTTAGCTCGACAGGGGGCGTACGAGCAGTACTTC.

This chain joins TRBV10-3 and TRBJ2-7; no clear D gene. Trimming took 6 bases from V and 4 from J, leaving 19 bases between them. The CDR3 extends over 15 amino acids. In germline, CDR1 is ENHRY, CDR2 SYGVKD. The CDR3 DNA reads TGTGCCATCAGCCCCCGGTGGGGTATTTCGTACGAGCAGTACGTC. This translates into CAISPRWGISYEQYV.